Included here is one T cell receptor beta chain sequence, with context. Germline CDR1 reads MNHEY; CDR2 reads SMNVEV (reference sequence). The ends were cut back, 5 bases at V and 6 bases at J, with 22 bases in the middle. This CDR3 is 16 amino acids long. The data belong to a study of CD8 T cells in Susac syndrome. Background on the study: When their blood was taken, patients with Susac syndrome were therapy-naive, taking corticosteroids, or taking intravenous immunoglobulin alone.

Reverse transcription of roughly 0.5 to 1 ug RNA used random hexamers. Using its own MiXCR run on the immunoSEQ multiplex PCR reads, TCRdb lists one record per CDR3 protein. Of 150,000 to 200,000 distinct CDR3 sequences listed, approximately 96% were seen once; the top ten hold approximately 0.098%. J is TRBJ1-2 and V is TRBV27; D is undetermined. Specimen: CD4+ T cells from PBMCs. The sequence derives from a human donor with Susac syndrome. Written as DNA, the CDR3 is TGTGCCAGCAGTCCCCGTAATTTGGCGGGTTCTGATGGCTACACCTTC. Translating it yields CASSPRNLAGSDGYTF.